The next 18 T cell receptor beta chains were all read from a single sample in a study of cytomegalovirus exposure and HLA in healthy donors. The PCR made use of 60 Vbeta and 13 Jbeta primers. TCRdb keeps only in-frame clones here, not all; method: immunoSEQ multiplex PCR. The sample contains 200,000 or so clones, 75% to 90% of which appear only once. The sequenced material came from PBMCs. These TCRs come from a woman in her forties or fifties in good health and CMV-seropositive.

V usage is TRBV14 and J usage is TRBJ2-7; TRBD2 is a possible D gene (5 bases). V lost 2 bases to trimming and J lost 4 bases, with 9 bases between them. The germline V gene encodes CDR1 SGHDN and CDR2 FVKESK. The CDR3 loop spans 13 amino acids. In DNA, the CDR3 is TGTGCCAGCAGCCAACGAGGGCAATACGAGCAGTACTTC. Translation: CASSQRGQYEQYF.

The chain combines TRBV21-1 with TRBJ1-2; the table calls TRBD1, which could not be checked here. TRBV21-1 is a recognized pseudogene. The length of the CDR3 is 14 residues. CDR3 sequence reads: CASSAGDSYYGYTF. DNA of the CDR3: TGTGCCAGCAGCGCCGGGGACAGCTATTATGGCTACACCTTC.

CDR3 in amino acids: CASSQDHIPGYEQYF. DNA for the CDR3: TGTGCCAGCAGCCAAGATCATATACCGGGCTACGAGCAGTACTTC. J is TRBJ2-7 and V is TRBV14; D uncertain. CDR1 and CDR2 (germline): SGHDN, FVKESK. The CDR3 has 15 residues. Trimming took 0 bases from V and 3 from J, leaving 12 bases between them.

V is TRBV11-2 and J is TRBJ2-3, with D tentatively TRBD2 (6 bases). The germline V gene has CDR1 SGHAT and CDR2 FQNNGV. The V end lost 4 bases, the J end lost 4 bases, and 18 bases lay between the germline ends. CDR3 length: 16 residues. The DNA for the CDR3 is TGTGCCAGCAGCTCAAGAACTAGCTTTGCCCCAGATACGCAGTATTTT. It specifies CASSSRTSFAPDTQYF.

The chain carries TRBV2 and TRBJ2-3, with 8 bases matching TRBD2. Per germline, CDR1 SNHLY and CDR2 FYNNEI. The CDR3 spans 15 residues. J was trimmed by 7 bases and V by 6 bases; bases with no gene match: 12. The CDR3 bases are TGTGCCAGCAGACAACTAGCGGCTGGGGCCTATACGCAGTATTTT. Translation gives CASRQLAAGAYTQYF.

This sequence joins TRBV14 and TRBJ2-1; 13 bases are shared with TRBD2. In germline, CDR1 is SGHDN, CDR2 FVKESK. This CDR3 contains 16 residues. Trimming removed 0 bases from V and 9 bases from J; junction bases left unmatched: 5. The CDR3 here is CASSQDLGTSGIEQFF. CDR3 bases: TGTGCCAGCAGCCAAGATCTTGGGACTAGCGGGATTGAGCAGTTCTTC.

The chain has TRBV10-2 and TRBJ2-7; weak D call: TRBD1 (6 bases). The V end lost 6 bases, the J end lost 4 bases, and 10 bases lay between the germline ends. This CDR3 has 12 residues. CDR1 is WSHSY, CDR2 SAAADI, per germline. The CDR3 nucleotides read TGCGCCAGCAGGGAACAGGGATACGAGCAGTACTTC. It translates to CASREQGYEQYF.

This chain connects TRBV6-1 to TRBJ2-7; weak D call: TRBD1 (5 bases). CDR3 length equals 15 residues. V was clipped by 6 bases and J by 2 bases, with 17 bases between them. Germline V gene sequence: CDR1 MNHNS, CDR2 SASEGT. CDR3 nucleotide sequence: TGTGCCAGCAGCTACGAGCAGGGCGCTGCCTACGAGCAGTACTTC. Its protein product is CASSYEQGAAYEQYF.

This rearrangement joins TRBV10-3 to TRBJ2-3, with D maybe TRBD2 (5 bases). The germline gives CDR1 ENHRY, CDR2 SYGVKD. This CDR3 comprises 16 residues. Deletions cut 0 bases from V and 0 bases from J, with 10 bases between. The DNA for the CDR3 is TGTGCCATCAGTGAGTCTATAAGAGGGAGCACAGATACGCAGTATTTT. Translated: CAISESIRGSTDTQYF.

This sequence joins TRBV5-1 and TRBJ2-7; 7 nucleotides line up with TRBD1. The CDR3 contains 15 residues. J lost 5 bases, V lost 0 bases, and 8 bases had no gene match. Germline CDR1 and CDR2: SGHRS and YFSETQ. The CDR3 is CASSLGGGLSDEQYF. The CDR3 nucleotides read TGCGCCAGCAGCTTGGGAGGGGGCCTTTCAGACGAGCAGTACTTC.

This rearrangement joins TRBV5-1 to TRBJ1-1; 10 bases match TRBD1. In germline, CDR1 is SGHRS, CDR2 YFSETQ. The CDR3 is made up of 15 amino acids. V lost 3 bases, J lost 6 bases, and 8 bases stayed unmatched. The CDR3 protein is CASSSTGGDVAEAFF. The CDR3 nucleotides are TGCGCCAGCAGCTCGACAGGGGGCGACGTGGCTGAAGCTTTCTTT.

V usage is TRBV6-5 and J usage is TRBJ2-3, with 8 bases that match TRBD2. The CDR3 has 15 residues. CDR1 is MNHEY, CDR2 SVGAGI, per germline. V was pared by 0 bases and J by 7 bases, with 6 bases of the junction left unmatched. CDR3 coding DNA: TGTGCCAGCAGTTACTCGGGTGCGGGGGGCAATACGCAGTATTTT. The encoded protein is CASSYSGAGGNTQYF.

Only one count was recorded for this clone. The chain is built from TRBV5-1 and TRBJ2-3; 7 bases align to TRBD1. This CDR3 is 19 amino acids long. The V segment lost 2 bases and the J segment 0 bases; nucleotides outside the gene matches: 15. Germline V gene sequence: CDR1 SGHRS, CDR2 YFSETQ. The CDR3 loop is CASSFRRGLEGASTDTQYF. CDR3 bases: TGCGCCAGCAGCTTTCGCCGAGGTCTTGAGGGGGCTAGCACAGATACGCAGTATTTT.

This rearrangement joins TRBV6-4 to TRBJ2-7; 12 nucleotides align to TRBD2. The CDR3 extends over 14 amino acids. Looked up from germline, CDR1 is MRHNA and CDR2 is SNTAGT. V lost 6 bases, J lost 11 bases, and 11 bases stayed unmatched. As DNA, the CDR3 is TGTGCCAGCAGGGAGACTAGCGGGAGTCTATTGGAGTACTTC. This gives the protein CASRETSGSLLEYF.

This clone was seen just once. This chain links TRBV4-3 with TRBJ1-5, with TRBD1 identical over 8 bases. Trimming removed 3 bases from V and 7 bases from J; junction bases left unmatched: 17. The germline gives CDR1 LGHNA, CDR2 YSLEER. CDR3 length equals 18 residues. The CDR3 DNA sequence: TGCGCCAGCAGCCAGGGTCCGGCAGGGCAGGGGGCAGGGCAGCCCCAGCATTTT. Translated, it gives CASSQGPAGQGAGQPQHF.

The chain couples TRBV7-6 to TRBJ1-3, with D possibly being TRBD1 (5 bases). With 4 bases removed from V and 0 bases from J, the gap between germline ends came to 10 bases. CDR1 is SGHVS and CDR2 is FNYEAQ in the germline V gene. This CDR3 has 15 residues. The CDR3 nucleotides read TGTGCCAGCAGCTGGGGGGGAGTCTCTGGAAACACCATATATTTT. This encodes CASSWGGVSGNTIYF.

CDR3 in DNA: TGTGCCAGCAGCTTACAGGTCCAGGGCACTGAAGCTTTCTTT. This sequence encodes CASSLQVQGTEAFF. This chain uses TRBV7-8 with TRBJ1-1, with D maybe TRBD1 (5 bases). The CDR3 spans 14 residues. V lost 2 bases and J lost 4, with 11 bases in between. Germline lookup yields CDR1 SGHVS and CDR2 FQNEAQ.

The chain combines TRBV15 with TRBJ2-7; D is perhaps TRBD2 (5 bases). CDR3 length equals 15 residues. Trimming shortened V by 5 bases and J by 4 bases, and 18 bases separated the two germline ends. CDR1 and CDR2 from the germline V gene are LNHNV and YYDKDF (reference sequence). CDR3 nucleotide sequence: TGTGCCACCAGCTCTCGGACGGGGAAGAGGTACGAGCAGTACTTC. Its translation is CATSSRTGKRYEQYF.